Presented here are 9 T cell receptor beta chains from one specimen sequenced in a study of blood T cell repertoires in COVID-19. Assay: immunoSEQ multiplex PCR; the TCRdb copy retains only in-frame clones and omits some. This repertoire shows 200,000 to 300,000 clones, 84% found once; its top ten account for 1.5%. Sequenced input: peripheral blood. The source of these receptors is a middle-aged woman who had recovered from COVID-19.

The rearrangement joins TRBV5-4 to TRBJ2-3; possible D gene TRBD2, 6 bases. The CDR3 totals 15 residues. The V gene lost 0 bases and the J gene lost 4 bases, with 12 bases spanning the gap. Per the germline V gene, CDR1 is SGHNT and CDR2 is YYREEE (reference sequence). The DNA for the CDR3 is TGTGCCAGCAGCTTGGCGGAGGGTAGTTCAGATACGCAGTATTTT. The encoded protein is CASSLAEGSSDTQYF.

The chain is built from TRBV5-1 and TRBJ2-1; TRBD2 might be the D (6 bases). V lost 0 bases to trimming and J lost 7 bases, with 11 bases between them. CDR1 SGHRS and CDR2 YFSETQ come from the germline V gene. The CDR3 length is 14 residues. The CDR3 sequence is CASSLGAGRNEQFF. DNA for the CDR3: TGCGCCAGCAGCTTGGGGGCAGGGAGGAATGAGCAGTTCTTC.

The CDR3 DNA follows: TGCGCCAGCAGCTTGGGCTACCCCGGGGAGCTGTTTTTT. It yields the protein CASSLGYPGELFF. The V call is TRBV5-1, the J call TRBJ2-2; D unclear. Trimming left V 0 bases short and J 6 bases short, with 6 bases between. The CDR3 is made up of 13 amino acids. Germline CDR1 and CDR2: SGHRS and YFSETQ.

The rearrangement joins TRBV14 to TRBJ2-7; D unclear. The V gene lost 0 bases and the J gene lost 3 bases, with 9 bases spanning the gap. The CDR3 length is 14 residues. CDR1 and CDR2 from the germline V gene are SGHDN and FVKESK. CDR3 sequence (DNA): TGTGCCAGCAGCCAAGAGTCAGGATTCTACGAGCAGTACTTC. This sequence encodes CASSQESGFYEQYF.

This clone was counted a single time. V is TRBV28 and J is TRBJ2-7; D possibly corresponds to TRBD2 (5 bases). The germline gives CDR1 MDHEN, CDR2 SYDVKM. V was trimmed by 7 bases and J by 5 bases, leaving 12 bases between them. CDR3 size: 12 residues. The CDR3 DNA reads TGTGCCAGCACCACGGAGGACCACGAGCAGTACTTC. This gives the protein CASTTEDHEQYF.

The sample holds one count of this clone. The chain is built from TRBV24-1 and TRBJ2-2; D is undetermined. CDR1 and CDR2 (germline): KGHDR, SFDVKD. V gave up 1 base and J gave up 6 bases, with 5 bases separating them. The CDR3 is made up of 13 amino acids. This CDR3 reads CATSDFMSGELFF. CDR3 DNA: TGTGCCACCAGTGATTTTATGTCCGGGGAGCTGTTTTTT.

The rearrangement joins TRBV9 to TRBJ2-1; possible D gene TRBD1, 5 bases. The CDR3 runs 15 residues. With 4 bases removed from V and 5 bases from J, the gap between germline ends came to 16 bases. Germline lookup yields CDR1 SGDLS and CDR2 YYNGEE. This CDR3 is CASSWGQQNNNEQFF. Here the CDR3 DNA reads TGTGCCAGCAGCTGGGGCCAGCAGAATAACAATGAGCAGTTCTTC.

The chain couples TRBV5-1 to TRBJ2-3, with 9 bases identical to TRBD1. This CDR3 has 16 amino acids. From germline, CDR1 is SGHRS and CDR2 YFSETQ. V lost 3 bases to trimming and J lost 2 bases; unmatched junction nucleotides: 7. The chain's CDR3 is CASSSGTGSFTDTQYF. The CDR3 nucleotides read TGCGCCAGCAGCTCTGGGACAGGGTCTTTCACAGATACGCAGTATTTT.

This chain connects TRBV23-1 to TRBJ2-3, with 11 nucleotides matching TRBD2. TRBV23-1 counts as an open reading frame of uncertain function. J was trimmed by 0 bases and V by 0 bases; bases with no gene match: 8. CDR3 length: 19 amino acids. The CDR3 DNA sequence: TGCGCCAGCAGTCAATCGCGGAATAGCGGGGGGGCTAGCACAGATACGCAGTATTTT. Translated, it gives CASSQSRNSGGASTDTQYF.